The 30 T cell receptor beta chains below were found in one sample sequenced in a study of blood T cell repertoires in COVID-19. The data were produced by immunoSEQ multiplex PCR, yet TCRdb's version contains in-frame clones alone and is incomplete. The data hold 100,000 to 150,000 clones, with 65% to 90% observed a single time. Sequencing was carried out using peripheral blood. Receptors were obtained from a woman aged 80 or over with acute or convalescent COVID-19.

The V and J genes are TRBV5-6 and TRBJ1-3; TRBD1 aligns across 7 bases. The CDR3 consists of 13 residues. Germline-derived CDR1 and CDR2 are SGHDT and YYEEEE. The J segment lost 11 bases and the V segment lost 3 bases, leaving 8 bases of the junction unmatched. The CDR3 region is CASSYRDRGAIYF. CDR3 coding DNA: TGTGCCAGCAGCTACCGGGACAGAGGCGCCATATATTTT.

This clone appeared a few times. The rearrangement links TRBV28 to TRBJ2-2; D possibly corresponds to TRBD2 (6 bases). In germline, CDR1 is MDHEN, CDR2 SYDVKM. The CDR3 covers 17 residues. Between the trimmed V and J ends, which lost 4 bases and 1 base, there was a span of 16 bases. The CDR3 DNA reads TGTGCCAGCAGTTCCCTTAGTTGGAGGGGGAACACCGGGGAGCTGTTTTTT. Translation gives CASSSLSWRGNTGELFF.

This clone was seen a few times. The V and J genes are TRBV7-9 and TRBJ2-3; 10 bases map to TRBD2. The CDR3 extends over 15 amino acids. The germline V gene has CDR1 SEHNR and CDR2 FQNEAQ (reference sequence). Trimming cost V 6 bases and J 6 bases; bases outside gene matches: 9. The CDR3 sequence: CASSPAGSGGDTQYF. The CDR3 coding sequence is TGTGCCAGCAGTCCAGCAGGTAGCGGGGGGGATACGCAGTATTTT.

This chain links TRBV5-5 with TRBJ1-5, with D possibly being TRBD1 (6 bases). V was clipped by 0 bases and J by 5 bases, with 12 bases between them. This CDR3 is built from 15 residues. Germline loops: CDR1 SGHKS, CDR2 YYEKEE (reference sequence). The CDR3 here is CASSLGLPGDQPQHF. DNA of the CDR3: TGTGCCAGCAGCTTGGGATTGCCAGGGGATCAGCCCCAGCATTTT.

The genes are TRBV27 and TRBJ1-6; 7 nucleotides match TRBD1. The CDR3 has 14 residues. Germline-derived CDR1 and CDR2 are MNHEY and SMNVEV (reference sequence). V lost 5 bases, J lost 6 bases, and 4 bases stayed unmatched. In DNA, the CDR3 is TGTGCCAGCAGTCAACGACAGGGTAATTCACCCCTCCACTTT. Encoded protein: CASSQRQGNSPLHF.

This chain links TRBV2 with TRBJ2-1; tentatively, D is TRBD1 (6 bases). Per the germline V gene, CDR1 is SNHLY and CDR2 is FYNNEI. V dropped 1 base and J dropped 1 base, with 8 bases sitting between them. The CDR3 spans 15 residues. CDR3 DNA sequence: TGTGCCAGCAGTGAAGAGGGGGTTTCCTACAATGAGCAGTTCTTC. Translated: CASSEEGVSYNEQFF.

The chain combines TRBV10-2 with TRBJ2-4; maybe TRBD2 (6 bases). This CDR3 region has 13 residues. Germline loops: CDR1 WSHSY, CDR2 SAAADI. The germline V and J ends were trimmed by 4 bases and 6 bases, with 10 bases remaining between them. The chain's CDR3 is CASSVGAGNIQYF. The CDR3 coding sequence is TGCGCCAGCAGTGTGGGAGCGGGAAACATTCAGTACTTC.

The chain has TRBV20-1 and TRBJ2-7; D remains ambiguous. Germline V lookup: CDR1 DFQATT, CDR2 SNEGSKA (reference sequence). This CDR3 has 11 amino acids. The V and J ends lost 3 bases and 3 bases respectively, with 6 bases between them. The chain's CDR3 is CSARRNYEQYF. CDR3 coding DNA: TGCAGTGCTAGGAGGAACTACGAGCAGTACTTC.

The chain couples TRBV5-5 to TRBJ1-2, with D possibly being TRBD1 (6 bases). Trimming stripped 3 bases from V and 8 bases from J, with 17 bases between. The CDR3 sequence is 14 residues long. The germline gives CDR1 SGHKS, CDR2 YYEKEE (reference sequence). CDR3 loop: CASSWDTSRGGYTF. The CDR3 nucleotides read TGTGCCAGCAGCTGGGACACCTCCCGTGGGGGCTACACCTTC. Together with reference TRBV5-5 and TRBJ1-2, the CDR3 gives the full variable domain: DAGVTQSPTHLIKTRGQQVTLRCSPISGHKSVSWYQQVLGQGPQFIFQYYEKEERGRGNFPDRFSARQFPNYSSELNVNALLLGDSALYLCASSWDTSRGGYTFGSGTRLTVV.

The chain combines TRBV3-1 (or the pseudogene TRBV3-2) with TRBJ1-2; D not certain. CDR1 is LGHDT, CDR2 YNNKEL, per germline (reference sequence). CDR3 size: 16 residues. With 4 bases removed from V and 2 bases from J, the gap between germline ends came to 17 bases. The CDR3 bases are TGTGCCAGCAGCCGGGCCCCAGGAGGCAGGAACTATGGCTACACCTTC. Translating gives CASSRAPGGRNYGYTF.

The chain couples TRBV5-1 to TRBJ2-6; D gene ambiguous. V gave up 0 bases and J gave up 0 bases, with 10 bases separating them. CDR3 length equals 17 residues. Germline CDR1 and CDR2: SGHRS and YFSETQ. CDR3 residues: CASSLDYGFSGANVLTF. The CDR3 DNA follows: TGCGCCAGCAGCTTGGACTATGGGTTCTCTGGGGCCAACGTCCTGACTTTC.

V is TRBV15 and J is TRBJ1-1; possible D gene TRBD1, 5 bases. Germline assignment: CDR1 LNHNV and CDR2 YYDKDF (reference sequence). CDR3 size: 14 residues. The V and J ends lost 1 base and 1 base respectively, with 7 bases between them. The CDR3 here is CATSRGQPNTEAFF. Written as DNA, the CDR3 is TGTGCCACCAGCAGAGGACAGCCGAACACTGAAGCTTTCTTT.

This rearrangement joins TRBV6-1 to TRBJ1-2; D gene unclear. V lost 0 bases and J 9 bases, leaving 14 bases between the germline ends. Germline CDR1 is MNHNS and CDR2 is SASEGT. This CDR3 has 14 amino acids. The CDR3 nucleotides are TGTGCCAGCAGTGAAGCGGGCAGGACTTCTAGCTACACCTTC. This codes for CASSEAGRTSSYTF.

V gene TRBV5-1 combines with J gene TRBJ1-2; no definite D call. CDR1 and CDR2 from the germline V gene are SGHRS and YFSETQ. The CDR3 covers 14 residues. The V gene lost 6 bases and the J gene lost 0 bases, with 12 bases spanning the gap. The CDR3, as DNA: TGCGCCAGCACTAGGACGGGAGCTAACTATGGCTACACCTTC. Translation: CASTRTGANYGYTF.

This clone was picked up one time. The chain links TRBV5-5 to TRBJ1-1; the D gene is possibly TRBD1 (5 bases). CDR3 length: 13 residues. Trimming stripped 5 bases from V and 0 bases from J, with 8 bases between. Germline V gene lookup returns CDR1 SGHKS and CDR2 YYEKEE (reference sequence). Here the CDR3 reads CASRRTLNTEAFF. DNA of the CDR3: TGTGCCAGCAGAAGGACATTGAACACTGAAGCTTTCTTT.

This clone was counted only a few times. The chain recombines TRBV10-1 with TRBJ2-2; D gene uncertain. Germline lookup yields CDR1 WNHNN and CDR2 SYGVQD (reference sequence). The ends were cut back, 3 bases at V and 6 bases at J, with 14 bases in the middle. The CDR3 is 15 amino acids. The CDR3 sequence: CASSDRKSDSGELFF. CDR3 nucleotides: TGCGCCAGCAGTGATAGAAAATCCGATTCCGGGGAGCTGTTTTTT.

The genes are TRBV5-1 and TRBJ2-2; D is uncertain. This CDR3 comprises 16 residues. Looked up from germline, CDR1 is SGHRS and CDR2 is YFSETQ. With 0 bases removed from V and 1 base from J, the gap between germline ends came to 10 bases. CDR3 residues: CASSLEAYRNTGELFF. For the CDR3, the DNA is TGCGCCAGCAGCTTGGAAGCCTACCGGAACACCGGGGAGCTGTTTTTT.

This clone was counted only a few times. Compared with germline, one end of the junction differs, possibly owing to a read error. The chain joins TRBV20-1 to TRBJ1-2; TRBD1 agrees at 7 bases. Germline V CDR1 and CDR2: DFQATT, SNEGSKA (reference sequence). The CDR3 has 11 amino acids. CDR3 in DNA: TGCAGTGCTACCACAGGGGCCCTTTCCCTCTTC. This encodes CSATTGALSLF.

The chain has TRBV9 and TRBJ1-1; unclear D gene. V dropped 0 bases and J dropped 2 bases, with 11 bases sitting between them. This CDR3 is 15 amino acids long. CDR1 is SGDLS and CDR2 is YYNGEE in the germline V gene. In DNA form, the CDR3 reads TGTGCCAGCAGCGTAGCCCCAGTTTCCAACACTGAAGCTTTCTTT. It codes for CASSVAPVSNTEAFF.

The table lists this clone with a few counts. The chain joins TRBV28 to TRBJ1-6, with TRBD1 matching 10 bases. Germline V gene sequence: CDR1 MDHEN, CDR2 SYDVKM. Trimming took 5 bases from V and 9 from J; bases not matched to a gene: 7. The CDR3 covers 15 residues. In DNA form, the CDR3 reads TGTGCCAGCAGTGGGGACAGGGGTCTTGGTTCACCCCTCCACTTT. This codes for CASSGDRGLGSPLHF.

Of note for this clone: The sample carries other DNA sequences with the same CDR3. J is TRBJ1-2 and V is TRBV5-1; D call uncertain. V was cut by 0 bases and J by 5 bases, with 8 bases left in between. This CDR3 contains 13 residues. Looked up from germline, CDR1 is SGHRS and CDR2 is YFSETQ. The CDR3 DNA is TGCGCCAGCAGCTTGGGGACGGGATATGGCTACACCTTC. Protein sequence: CASSLGTGYGYTF.

V gene TRBV5-1 combines with J gene TRBJ1-2; 7 nucleotides align to TRBD1. The germline V gene encodes CDR1 SGHRS and CDR2 YFSETQ. Trimming at V came to 0 bases and at J to 2 bases, leaving 7 bases not matched to a gene. The CDR3 has 16 amino acids. This CDR3 reads CASSLGQGAPNYGYTF. The CDR3 DNA reads TGCGCCAGCAGCTTGGGACAGGGAGCTCCCAACTATGGCTACACCTTC.

The chain recombines TRBV29-1 with TRBJ1-2, with D possibly matching TRBD1 (5 bases). The germline V gene has CDR1 SQVTM and CDR2 ANQGSEA. V shed 7 bases and J shed 4 bases, with 16 bases lying between them. The CDR3 spans 13 residues. The CDR3 loop is CSARTGEGYGYTF. The CDR3 DNA sequence: TGCAGCGCCCGGACGGGGGAGGGCTATGGCTACACCTTC. Variable domain in full (rest from reference TRBV29-1 and TRBJ1-2): SAVISQKPSRDICQRGTSLTIQCQVDSQVTMMFWYRQQPGQSLTLIATANQGSEATYESGFVIDKFPISRPNLTFSTLTVSNMSPEDSSIYLCSARTGEGYGYTFGSGTRLTVV.

The chain joins TRBV19 to TRBJ1-2, with 7 positions matching TRBD1. The CDR3 has 18 residues. The junction had 12 bases not matched to a gene; V was cut back by 1 base and J by 1 base. CDR1 is LNHDA, CDR2 SQIVND, per germline (reference sequence). The CDR3 region is CASSIVRPDRAINYGYTF. The CDR3 DNA sequence: TGTGCCAGTAGTATAGTCCGCCCTGACAGGGCAATTAACTATGGCTACACCTTC.

The chain employs TRBV4-1 and TRBJ2-1; 11 nucleotides match TRBD1. The CDR3 extends over 15 amino acids. V lost 4 bases, J lost 5 bases, and 4 bases stayed unmatched. Germline-derived CDR1 and CDR2 are MGHRA and YSYEKL. In DNA, the CDR3 is TGCGCCAGCAGCCGAGGACAGGGGGCGAACAATGAGCAGTTCTTC. Translated, it gives CASSRGQGANNEQFF.

This clone was counted a single time. The chain carries TRBV20-1 and TRBJ1-1; 8 nucleotides agree with TRBD1. CDR3 size: 11 residues. The germline V gene encodes CDR1 DFQATT and CDR2 SNEGSKA (reference sequence). V shed 1 base, J shed 11 bases, and the junction held 3 bases outside the gene matches. CDR3 sequence: CSARAQGAAFF. DNA of the CDR3: TGCAGTGCTAGAGCTCAGGGGGCTGCTTTCTTT.

Only one count was recorded for this clone. CDR3 region: CASSQGAMSTEAFF. The CDR3 bases are TGCGCCAGCAGCCAGGGGGCTATGAGCACTGAAGCTTTCTTT. V is TRBV5-1 and J is TRBJ1-1; 8 positions match TRBD1. The CDR3 has 14 amino acids. V dropped 4 bases and J dropped 4; count of bases not matched to a gene: 6. Looked up from germline, CDR1 is SGHRS and CDR2 is YFSETQ.

This chain uses TRBV5-4 with TRBJ1-2; D perhaps matches TRBD1 (6 bases). Germline V gene lookup returns CDR1 SGHNT and CDR2 YYREEE (reference sequence). The CDR3 runs 13 residues. V was shortened by 5 bases and J by 4 bases, with 12 bases between the two germline ends. CDR3 in DNA: TGTGCCAGCAGGATAGGGGGTTCCTATGGCTACACCTTC. Protein sequence: CASRIGGSYGYTF.

The chain combines TRBV5-1 with TRBJ1-1; D may be TRBD1 (6 bases). Trimming removed 4 bases at V and 6 bases at J, with 16 bases between. Germline V CDR1 and CDR2: SGHRS, YFSETQ. The CDR3 is made up of 14 amino acids. CDR3 DNA: TGCGCCAGCAGCCCGCCCACAGGGCGATCTGAAGCTTTCTTT. Its translation: CASSPPTGRSEAFF.

This chain joins TRBV4-1 and TRBJ1-2; TRBD1 matches 9 bases. The length of the CDR3 is 16 residues. The V and J ends lost 4 bases and 4 bases, in that order; junction bases with no gene match: 10. CDR1 and CDR2 (germline): MGHRA, YSYEKL. DNA of the CDR3: TGCGCCAGCAGCCGCCGCCGGGACAGGGATGGCTATGGCTACACCTTC. Amino acid sequence: CASSRRRDRDGYGYTF.